The source of this TCR beta chain is a study of cytomegalovirus exposure and HLA in healthy donors. CDR1 MNHNS and CDR2 SASEGT come from the germline V gene. The CDR3 contains 13 residues. Trimming removed 4 bases at V and 8 bases at J, with 9 bases between. The study, taken as a whole, reports: Later analysis identified a missense DCLRE1C variant that was linked to TCR beta V- and J-gene trimming. Reports indicate that TCR beta sequences accurately predicted the HLA-A and HLA-B alleles of most subjects. In a later analysis, around 18,000 TCR beta sequences were associated with HLA alleles at 0.05 false discovery rate. Published work reported that the classifier diagnosed cytomegalovirus status with high specificity and sensitivity.

The PCR was carried out with 60 Vbeta primers and 13 Jbeta primers. TCRdb keeps only in-frame clones here, not all; method: immunoSEQ multiplex PCR. The sample holds some 140,000 clones. Regarding this clone: Its antigen is not known.

The receptor was isolated from a woman aged 55-70 years in good health and CMV-seronegative. Specimen: PBMCs. V and J are TRBV6-1 and TRBJ1-6; D remains unclear. CDR3 in amino acids: CASSVDGDSPLHF. In DNA form, the CDR3 reads TGTGCCAGCAGTGTGGACGGGGATTCACCCCTCCACTTT.